This T cell receptor (beta chain) was captured in a study of cytomegalovirus exposure and HLA in healthy donors. Findings of the study overall: Usually a TCR sequence was rare, but some public TCRs were found in many donors.

This CDR3 contains 13 residues. The V gene's germline CDR1 is SGHVS and CDR2 FNYEAQ. V was trimmed by 2 bases and J by 8 bases, leaving 12 bases between them. A remark on this clone: Its antigen is as yet unknown.

The method was immunoSEQ multiplex PCR; TCRdb's version includes in-frame clones alone and lacks a portion of them. The repertoire includes hundreds of thousands of clones, 70% to 90% of them detected once, and approximately 0.8% sits in the top ten. The sample comprised PBMCs. The chain is built from TRBV7-6 and TRBJ1-2; TRBD1 is a possible D gene (6 bases). The TCR was taken from a woman aged 18-30 years in good health and CMV-seronegative. Here the CDR3 reads CASSLNSGDGYTF. For the CDR3, the DNA is TGTGCCAGCAGCTTAAATTCAGGGGACGGCTACACCTTC.